A single sample gave rise to the 21 T cell receptor beta chains below, sequenced in a study of T cells in women clearing cervical HPV infection. Clones were read by immunoSEQ multiplex PCR, and TCRdb kept only the in-frame ones, dropping some. This sample carries some 40,000 clones, with roughly 6.8% going to the ten biggest clones. The sequencing sample was made of blood buffy coat. The source is a woman aged 18-69 years with a cervical HPV16 infection that either progressed to CIN3+ or cleared (not recorded which).

Concerning this clone itself: The missing CDR3 end, 3 residues past where the read stops, is filled in from the germline J gene. The V and J genes are TRBV7-9 and TRBJ1-4, with D possibly TRBD1 on 5 matching bases. Trimming left V 1 base short and J 8 bases short, with 11 bases between. Germline CDR1 and CDR2: SEHNR and FQNEAQ (reference sequence). The CDR3 has 14 amino acids. Partial CDR3 DNA: TGTGCCAGCAGCTTAGTACAGGCGGAAGAAAAA. Its translation is CASSLVQAEEK. The whole CDR3 protein reads CASSLVQAEEKLFF. Together with reference TRBV7-9 and TRBJ1-4, the CDR3 gives the full variable domain: DTGVSQNPRHKITKRGQNVTFRCDPISEHNRLYWYRQTLGQGPEFLTYFQNEAQLEKSRLLSDRFSAERPKGSFSTLEIQRTEQGDSAMYLCASSLVQAEEKLFFGSGTQLSVL.

As regards this clone: The read falls 3 residues short of the CDR3 end, and the missing part is taken from the germline J gene. The chain links TRBV30 to TRBJ1-2; D not certain. CDR1 and CDR2 from the germline V gene are GTSNPN and SVGIG (reference sequence). CDR3 length: 12 residues. The CDR3 loop is CAWSVLPDTYTF. CDR3 bases read: TGTGCCTGGAGTGTACTACCAGATACC.

As concerns this clone: The DNA ends 3 residues before the CDR3 does, and the rest of the CDR3 is filled in from the germline J gene. This chain joins TRBV29-1 and TRBJ2-7; the D gene is possibly TRBD1 (6 bases). The CDR3 covers 14 residues. CDR1 and CDR2 from the germline V gene are SQVTM and ANQGSEA. Trimming shortened V by 4 bases and J by 3 bases, and 16 bases separated the two germline ends. CDR3 DNA (partial): TGCAGCGTTGTCCCGCCCCAGGGGATCTACGAG. It codes for CSVVPPQGIYE. The complete CDR3 sequence is CSVVPPQGIYEQYF.

Note on this clone: The read ends 3 residues shy of where the CDR3 ends; the end is completed using the germline J gene. The chain links TRBV19 to TRBJ1-2; D remains unclear. The germline CDR1 and CDR2 sequences are LNHDA and SQIVND (reference sequence). The CDR3 runs to 15 residues. The CDR3 loop is CASSGRGELWRGYTF. The CDR3 DNA, read in part, is TGTGCCAGCTCCGGCCGGGGAGAACTATGGAGGGGC.

Worth noting for this clone: The read halts 3 residues ahead of the CDR3 end, with the missing end drawn from the germline J gene. The chain has TRBV13 and TRBJ2-7, with TRBD1 matching over 11 bases. CDR3 size: 17 residues. With 6 bases clipped from V and 3 bases from J, the junction kept 13 bases outside the gene matches. From germline, CDR1 is PRHDT and CDR2 FYEKMQ (reference sequence). CDR3 loop: CASSSLRGTGGYYEQYF. Incomplete CDR3 DNA: TGTGCCAGCAGTTCCCTAAGGGGGACAGGGGGGTACTACGAG.

Concerning this clone itself: Coverage ceases 3 residues before the CDR3 finishes, and the germline J gene fills in the end. The J gene is TRBJ1-2, the V gene TRBV20-1; TRBD1 is a possible D gene (6 bases). Deletions cut 4 bases from V and 6 bases from J, with 12 bases between. CDR1 and CDR2 from the germline V gene are DFQATT and SNEGSKA (reference sequence). This CDR3 contains 12 residues. CDR3 sequence: CSAKGQFDGYTF. The DNA read from the CDR3 is TGCAGTGCTAAAGGACAGTTTGATGGC.

Points on this clone: The read terminates 3 residues ahead of where the CDR3 ends, so the germline J gene completes it. The gene calls are TRBV2 and TRBJ1-4; 8 nucleotides agree with TRBD1. Germline trimming cut 6 bases from V and 8 bases from J; bases unmatched to any gene: 8. Per germline, CDR1 SNHLY and CDR2 FYNNEI. CDR3 length equals 14 residues. The CDR3 protein is CASSGDRGREKLFF. Incomplete CDR3 DNA: TGTGCCAGCAGCGGAGACAGGGGCAGGGAAAAA.

The DNA read from the CDR3 is TGTGCCAGCAGCCCGAGGGGGAATGAA. It encodes CASSPRGNE. From start to end, the CDR3 is CASSPRGNEAFF. V gene TRBV7-2 combines with J gene TRBJ1-1; tentative D call: TRBD1 (6 bases). The read terminates 3 residues before the CDR3 end, so the remaining end is supplied by the germline J gene. Germline V lookup: CDR1 SGHTA, CDR2 FQGNSA. V was clipped by 5 bases and J by 7 bases, with 11 bases between them. The length of the CDR3 is 12 residues.

In the case of this clone: The read is 3 residues too short to cover the CDR3 end, so that end is filled in from the germline J gene. The J gene is TRBJ1-2, the V gene TRBV4-2; D is perhaps TRBD1 (5 bases). Germline CDR1 is LGHNA and CDR2 is YNFKEQ. CDR3 length: 14 residues. The CDR3 sequence: CASSQDRREEGYTF. The DNA read from the CDR3 is TGTGCCAGCAGCCAAGATCGCAGGGAAGAGGGC.

Notes on this clone: The DNA ends 3 residues before the CDR3 does, and the rest of the CDR3 is filled in from the germline J gene. This sequence joins TRBV7-6 and TRBJ2-2, with D perhaps TRBD1 (6 bases). Germline V gives CDR1 SGHVS, CDR2 FNYEAQ. The CDR3 is 15 residues long. Incomplete CDR3 DNA: TGTGCCAGCAGCTTAGAACCAGGGGATGATGAAAAG. This sequence encodes CASSLEPGDDEK. In full, the CDR3 reads CASSLEPGDDEKLFF.

Worth noting for this clone: The read ends 3 residues shy of where the CDR3 ends; the end is completed using the germline J gene. This chain uses TRBV30 with TRBJ1-4, with D possibly being TRBD1 (6 bases). The CDR3 is 14 residues long. Germline assignment: CDR1 GTSNPN and CDR2 SVGIG (reference sequence). The CDR3 spells CAWKGGPENSPLFF. The part of the CDR3 DNA that was read is TGTGCCTGGAAAGGGGGACCCGAGAATTCACCA.

A note on this clone: The read ends 3 residues before the CDR3 terminus; that terminus is restored from the germline J gene. This sequence joins TRBV5-1 and TRBJ2-3, with TRBD2 matching 7 bases. Germline trimming cut 4 bases from V and 2 bases from J; bases unmatched to any gene: 10. Germline V gene data show CDR1 as SGHRS and CDR2 as YFSETQ. This CDR3 has 16 amino acids. CDR3 amino acids: CASSPWMGGDTDTQYF. The CDR3 bases that were read are TGCGCCAGCAGCCCCTGGATGGGGGGGGACACAGATACG.

Comment on this clone: The DNA ends 3 residues before the CDR3 does, and the rest of the CDR3 is filled in from the germline J gene. J is TRBJ2-3 and V is TRBV18; 9 bases match TRBD2. V lost 0 bases to trimming and J lost 2 bases; unmatched junction nucleotides: 15. CDR1 is KGHSH and CDR2 is LQKENI in the germline V gene. This CDR3 is 20 amino acids long. The sequenced part of the CDR3 DNA is TGTGCCAGCTCACCACCATACCCGCTTGGGCTAGCGGGGTCCACAGATACG. It specifies CASSPPYPLGLAGSTDT. The CDR3 in full is CASSPPYPLGLAGSTDTQYF.

Points on this clone: The CDR3 end is not reached by the read, which stops 3 residues before it; the germline J gene fills it in. The V call is TRBV13, the J call TRBJ1-2; 7 bases align to TRBD1. Germline V lookup: CDR1 PRHDT, CDR2 FYEKMQ (reference sequence). The CDR3 is 14 amino acids. The CDR3 sequence is CASSSRGRNKGYTF. The covered CDR3 bases are TGTGCCAGCAGCTCTAGGGGGCGCAATAAGGGC.

A remark on this clone: The CDR3 is cut off 3 residues early in the read; its end comes from the germline J gene. The chain employs TRBV7-3 and TRBJ2-1; TRBD2 is a possible D gene (5 bases). Germline V CDR1 and CDR2: SGHTA, FQGTGA. Deletions cut 2 bases from V and 5 bases from J, with 13 bases between. The CDR3 totals 15 residues. The sequenced part of the CDR3 DNA is TGTGCCAGCAGCTTACACGGGGTACTCAACAATGAG. Translated: CASSLHGVLNNE. The complete CDR3 protein is CASSLHGVLNNEQFF.

Remarks on this clone: The CDR3 end lies 3 residues beyond the end of the read and is filled in from the germline J gene. The chain recombines TRBV2 with TRBJ2-1, with 10 nucleotides matching TRBD1. CDR1 is SNHLY and CDR2 is FYNNEI in the germline V gene. This CDR3 contains 15 residues. V lost 6 bases and J lost 5; bases outside the gene matches: 7. The CDR3 protein is CASRATGGLDNEQFF. The covered CDR3 bases are TGTGCCAGCAGGGCGACAGGGGGCTTAGACAATGAG. The full variable domain, rest sourced from reference TRBV2 and TRBJ2-1, is EPEVTQTPSHQVTQMGQEVILRCVPISNHLYFYWYRQILGQKVEFLVSFYNNEISEKSEIFDDQFSVERPDGSNFTLKIRSTKLEDSAMYFCASRATGGLDNEQFFGPGTRLTVL.

CDR3 residues: CASSEALQGYGYTF. The part of the CDR3 DNA that was read is TGTGCCAGCAGTGAAGCGCTACAGGGCTATGGC. This rearrangement joins TRBV2 to TRBJ1-2, with D possibly matching TRBD1 (6 bases). The read is 3 residues too short to cover the CDR3 end, so that end is filled in from the germline J gene. The germline CDR1 and CDR2 sequences are SNHLY and FYNNEI. With 0 bases removed from V and 4 bases from J, the gap between germline ends came to 9 bases. This CDR3 region has 14 residues.

Comment on this clone: The CDR3 end is not reached by the read, which stops 3 residues before it; the germline J gene fills it in. This chain connects TRBV4-1 to TRBJ1-5, with 10 bases fitting TRBD1. Germline V CDR1 and CDR2: MGHRA, YSYEKL. The trim removed 0 bases at V and 7 bases at J, leaving 3 bases unmatched. The CDR3 contains 15 residues. Partial CDR3 DNA: TGCGCCAGCAGCCAAGATTGGACAGGGGGACAGCCC. Translating it yields CASSQDWTGGQP. In full, the CDR3 reads CASSQDWTGGQPQHF.

About this clone: The read gets to within 3 residues of the CDR3 end, and the germline J gene fills in the rest. V and J are TRBV5-1 and TRBJ2-7; 11 positions agree with TRBD1. The trim removed 0 bases at V and 6 bases at J, leaving 5 bases unmatched. The CDR3 covers 15 residues. Germline CDR1 SGHRS, CDR2 YFSETQ. CDR3 amino acids: CASSLDRTGGGEQYF. The sequenced CDR3 bases are TGCGCCAGCAGCTTGGATCGGACAGGGGGCGGCGAG.

For this clone: The read stops 3 residues short of the end of the CDR3; the missing end is completed from the germline J gene. This chain links TRBV20-1 with TRBJ2-1; 11 bases are shared with TRBD2. Germline V gene sequence: CDR1 DFQATT, CDR2 SNEGSKA (reference sequence). Germline trimming cut 5 bases from V and 9 bases from J; bases unmatched to any gene: 12. The CDR3 extends over 15 amino acids. The sequenced part of the CDR3 DNA is TGCAGTGCTCTACAGGGACTAGCGGCCCACGCTGAG. Translation: CSALQGLAAHAE. The whole CDR3 sequence is CSALQGLAAHAEQFF.

Remarks on this clone: Read data end 3 residues before the CDR3 end; the end is taken from the germline J gene. This chain uses TRBV6-1 with TRBJ1-2; possible D gene TRBD1, 5 bases. V gave up 2 bases and J gave up 4 bases, with 14 bases separating them. The CDR3 is 15 residues long. Germline loops: CDR1 MNHNS, CDR2 SASEGT. This chain's CDR3 is CASSENKGRGYGYTF. The CDR3 bases that were read are TGTGCCAGCAGTGAAAATAAGGGGCGGGGCTATGGC.